This TCR beta chain is from a study of control samples from healthy donors and cancer patients. The CDR3 consists of 14 residues. Germline V gene lookup returns CDR1 MNHEY and CDR2 SMNVEV (reference sequence). The V gene lost 2 bases and the J gene lost 6 bases, with 11 bases spanning the gap. Produced via immunoSEQ multiplex PCR; TCRdb's table is partial and in-frame only. The top ten hold about 5% of the sample, which has under 75,000 clones, 85% seen once. Only a few counts were recorded for this clone. The sample holds other DNA sequences that translate to the same CDR3. This receptor was identified in a man aged 40-49 years in good health. V gene TRBV27 combines with J gene TRBJ2-1; D is perhaps TRBD2 (6 bases). Input material: blood. The CDR3 loop is CASSLRRGLNEQFF. The CDR3 DNA reads as TGTGCCAGCAGTTTACGGCGGGGACTCAATGAGCAGTTCTTC.